Sequencing of this T cell receptor (beta chain) was carried out in a study of CXCR3-negative and CXCR3-positive naive CD8 T cells. Study conclusions and caveats: CXCR3 expression dropped partially after cryopreservation, and most assays relied on fresh PBMCs. The study found more hydrophobic TRB CDR3s in CXCR3-positive naive cells than in CXCR3-negative naive cells.

The authors prepared UMI-labeled TRB cDNA libraries by 5' RACE. TCRdb reprocessed the 5' RACE reads and reports one entry per CDR3 protein, with no DNA. The sample table includes about 130,000 distinct CDR3 sequences. This CDR3 is 13 amino acids long. Germline values: CDR1 SGHTA, CDR2 FQGNSA. In the case of this clonotype: Its antigen remains unidentified.

The clonotype was recovered from a human donor in good health. Some clones in this sample may be carry-over from other donors' samples. The chain employs TRBV7-2 and TRBJ2-1. Material for sequencing was naive CXCR3+ CD8+ T cells from blood. Subset specified: CD45RO-CCR7+CD27+CD95- naive CD8+ T cells expressing CXCR3 (TNR3+). CDR3: CASSLGANNEQFF.